The text below deals with one T cell receptor (beta chain). What it binds is not known. The source of the sample is a study of T cell responses to AZD1222 COVID-19 vaccine. Whole-study findings and limits: Just a handful of AZD1222 recipients tested seropositive at baseline.

TCRdb's table, derived via immunoSEQ multiplex PCR, lists solely in-frame clones and lacks some. Of some 150,000 clones listed, 88% were seen once; the top ten hold 6.9%. Looked up from germline, CDR1 is SNHLY and CDR2 is FYNNEI. CDR3 length: 12 residues. V shed 9 bases and J shed 1 base, with 10 bases lying between them. The material sequenced was peripheral blood, taken after recovery from COVID-19. J is TRBJ2-7 and V is TRBV2; TRBD1 might be the D (7 bases). This clonotype was sampled from an adult who had recovered from COVID-19. The DNA of the CDR3 is TGTGCCAGTTCAGGGGGGTCCTACGAGCAGTACTTC. Amino acids: CASSGGSYEQYF.